This paragraph covers one T cell receptor (beta chain) sequence. The antigen remains unidentified. This sample was included in a study of cytotoxic CD8 clonotypes in ibrutinib-treated CLL. As for the study in general: Among patients, about 25 responded partially and 2 completely; around 14 then stayed remitted and some twelve progressed after median about 68 months. Samples yielded averages of 255,043 productive templates and more than 90,000 productive rearrangements. Study-level results: Clonality rose at ibrutinib response and fell back toward baseline at progression.

Sequencing was designed to attain a depth spanning 1 in 200,000 to 1 in 1 million T cells. Repertoires were generated with immunoSEQ multiplex PCR, while TCRdb's copy carries only in-frame clones and drops some. The data hold some 3,000 clones, with 82% observed a single time. The ends were cut back, 3 bases at V and 9 bases at J, with 14 bases in the middle. CDR1 is MNHNS, CDR2 SASEGT, per germline. This CDR3 contains 13 residues. This sequence joins TRBV6-1 and TRBJ1-2; possible D gene TRBD1, 6 bases. Material: PBMCs, obtained before ibrutinib treatment. This TCR came from a human donor with chronic lymphocytic leukemia. CDR3 nucleotide sequence: TGTGCCAGCAGTGAGGGGGCAGGACGTAGCTACACCTTC. Protein product: CASSEGAGRSYTF.